The 19 T cell receptor beta chains below all came from one sample that was sequenced in a study of OX40 agonist ivuxolimab in advanced cancers. Libraries were prepared through the immunoSEQ multiplex PCR assay. TCRdb re-hosts the immuneACCESS table, in-frame sequences only. Its copies lack some clones; in the studies checked, an unresolved V gene accounts for under half of them, and the cause for the rest is not known. The sample table lists some 19,000 clones, 60% to 85% of them with a count of one. In total, the top ten clones hold approximately 18% of the sample. This material consisted of CD4+ or CD8+ T cells sorted from blood, taken in a trial of the OX40 agonist ivuxolimab. Source of these receptors: an adult with an advanced solid tumor such as melanoma, head and neck, liver or kidney cancer.

The V and J genes are TRBV6-4 and TRBJ2-3, with 10 bases fitting TRBD2. Germline V CDR1 and CDR2: MRHNA, SNTAGT. The CDR3 runs 15 residues. The V segment lost 2 bases and the J segment 2 bases; nucleotides outside the gene matches: 1. The CDR3 nucleotides read TGTGCCAGCAGTGACAGCGGGGGGGCCACAGATACGCAGTATTTT. The encoded protein is CASSDSGGATDTQYF.

This clone has just a few counts. This chain uses TRBV2 with TRBJ2-7; 12 bases agree with TRBD1. The CDR3 contains 17 residues. V dropped 5 bases and J dropped 0; count of bases not matched to a gene: 8. Germline assignment: CDR1 SNHLY and CDR2 FYNNEI. The CDR3 loop is CASSPGTGGAPSYEQYF. The CDR3 bases are TGTGCCAGCAGTCCCGGGACAGGGGGCGCCCCCTCCTACGAGCAGTACTTC. The full variable domain, its missing parts supplied by reference TRBV2 and TRBJ2-7, is EPEVTQTPSHQVTQMGQEVILRCVPISNHLYFYWYRQILGQKVEFLVSFYNNEISEKSEIFDDQFSVERPDGSNFTLKIRSTKLEDSAMYFCASSPGTGGAPSYEQYFGPGTRLTVT.

The V call is TRBV28, the J call TRBJ2-1, with TRBD1 identical over 7 bases. Per germline, CDR1 MDHEN and CDR2 SYDVKM. The trim removed 2 bases at V and 8 bases at J, leaving 9 bases unmatched. The CDR3 covers 15 residues. In DNA, the CDR3 is TGTGCCAGCAGTTTAGGGGGAACAGGGGTGGATGAGCAGTTCTTC. Residues: CASSLGGTGVDEQFF. The variable domain in full, with the rest retrieved from reference TRBV28 and TRBJ2-1, is DVKVTQSSRYLVKRTGEKVFLECVQDMDHENMFWYRQDPGLGLRLIYFSYDVKMKEKGDIPEGYSVSREKKERFSLILESASTNQTSMYLCASSLGGTGVDEQFFGPGTRLTVL.

This rearrangement joins TRBV4-1 to TRBJ2-1; TRBD2 matches 7 bases. The junction had 6 bases not matched to a gene; V was cut back by 0 bases and J by 4 bases. CDR3 size: 16 residues. CDR1 is MGHRA, CDR2 YSYEKL, per germline. CDR3 residues: CASSQDRRETYNEQFF. DNA of the CDR3: TGCGCCAGCAGCCAAGACAGGCGGGAGACTTACAATGAGCAGTTCTTC.

The chain recombines TRBV7-9 with TRBJ2-7; 10 bases fit TRBD1. Germline trimming cut 5 bases from V and 3 bases from J; bases unmatched to any gene: 10. The CDR3 spans 16 residues. From germline, CDR1 is SEHNR and CDR2 FQNEAQ (reference sequence). CDR3 DNA sequence: TGTGCCAGCAGCCTGACAGGGGGCAGGACTATCTACGAGCAGTACTTC. This encodes CASSLTGGRTIYEQYF.

In this sample, this clone turned up once. The junction does not match germline at one end; this may be a read error. V gene TRBV5-3 combines with J gene TRBJ2-7, with a weak D call TRBD2 (5 bases). TRBV5-3 belongs to the ORF category, with a function that is uncertain. The CDR3 contains 15 residues. CDR3 in amino acids: CASSLSPDSNYEQYF. CDR3 coding DNA: TGTGCCAGCAGCTTGTCCCCGGACTCCAATTACGAGCAGTACTTC.

The chain recombines TRBV19 with TRBJ1-5; no definite D call. Looked up from germline, CDR1 is LNHDA and CDR2 is SQIVND (reference sequence). The CDR3 spans 14 residues. The germline V and J ends were trimmed by 6 bases and 4 bases, with 13 bases remaining between them. The CDR3 loop reads CASRRVYENQPQHF. CDR3 bases: TGTGCCAGTAGAAGGGTTTACGAGAATCAGCCCCAGCATTTT.

This chain joins TRBV19 and TRBJ1-2, with unresolved D. This CDR3 region has 11 residues. Germline V gene lookup returns CDR1 LNHDA and CDR2 SQIVND (reference sequence). The V end lost 3 bases, the J end lost 7 bases, and 6 bases lay between the germline ends. DNA for the CDR3: TGTGCCAGTAGTATCTGGGGTGGCTACACCTTC. Translating it yields CASSIWGGYTF.

The chain has TRBV18 and TRBJ1-6; D is perhaps TRBD1 (6 bases). The CDR3 spans 15 residues. Germline CDR1 KGHSH, CDR2 LQKENI. With 0 bases removed from V and 9 bases from J, the gap between germline ends came to 12 bases. CDR3 residues: CASSPPAGEASPLHF. The DNA of the CDR3 is TGTGCCAGCTCACCACCGGCAGGGGAGGCTTCACCCCTCCACTTT.

The chain employs TRBV9 and TRBJ2-3; D possibly matches TRBD1 or TRBD2 (6 bases each). Germline loops: CDR1 SGDLS, CDR2 YYNGEE. V lost 3 bases, J lost 3 bases, and 11 bases lay in between. The CDR3 length is 14 residues. CDR3 amino acids: CASSEGDSTDTQYF. CDR3 DNA sequence: TGTGCCAGCAGCGAGGGGGACTCAACAGATACGCAGTATTTT.

The CDR3: CASTLGASNQPQHF. The CDR3 DNA reads TGTGCCAGCACCCTGGGGGCTAGCAATCAGCCCCAGCATTTT. J is TRBJ1-5 and V is TRBV6-5; a weak D match, TRBD1 (6 bases). The germline V gene has CDR1 MNHEY and CDR2 SVGAGI. This CDR3 comprises 14 residues. Trimming left V 7 bases short and J 0 bases short, with 10 bases between.

V is TRBV29-1 and J is TRBJ1-1, with D uncertain. Trimming shortened V by 4 bases and J by 2 bases, and 11 bases separated the two germline ends. The germline V gene encodes CDR1 SQVTM and CDR2 ANQGSEA. CDR3 size: 13 residues. CDR3 protein: CSVVPAINTEAFF. The CDR3, as DNA: TGCAGCGTTGTGCCAGCCATCAACACTGAAGCTTTCTTT.

V gene TRBV19 combines with J gene TRBJ2-3; TRBD1 aligns across 10 bases. V lost 5 bases and J lost 3; bases outside the gene matches: 5. There are 15 residues in the CDR3. CDR1 is LNHDA, CDR2 SQIVND, per germline (reference sequence). CDR3 loop: CASSPRTGGTDTQYF. In DNA, the CDR3 is TGTGCCAGTAGTCCACGGACAGGGGGGACAGATACGCAGTATTTT.

The V call is TRBV5-4, the J call TRBJ1-2; TRBD1 aligns across 7 bases. The junction had 3 bases not matched to a gene; V was cut back by 3 bases and J by 1 base. Germline assignment: CDR1 SGHNT and CDR2 YYREEE (reference sequence). This CDR3 region has 14 residues. CDR3 DNA: TGTGCCAGCAGCTCGGGACAGCATAACTATGGCTACACCTTC. Residues: CASSSGQHNYGYTF.

Turning to this clone: A single base is all that separates this from a far larger clone, so a read error is likely. The chain joins TRBV9 to TRBJ1-4, with D possibly TRBD1 on 6 matching bases. Trimming removed 4 bases from V and 4 bases from J, with 11 bases in between. Germline values: CDR1 SGDLS, CDR2 YYNGEE. The CDR3 totals 14 residues. CDR3 in DNA: TGTGCCAGCAGCCAGGGGTTCGGTAATGAAAAACTGTTTTTT. Amino acids: CASSQGFGNEKLFF.

The chain combines TRBV10-1 with TRBJ2-3; D is undetermined. The V and J ends lost 0 bases and 4 bases respectively, with 11 bases between them. The CDR3 is 15 residues long. Per germline, CDR1 WNHNN and CDR2 SYGVQD (reference sequence). CDR3 coding DNA: TGCGCCAGCAGTGAGTCGAGGAGCAGCCCAGATACGCAGTATTTT. The encoded protein is CASSESRSSPDTQYF.

For this clone: This sample also contains other DNA sequences that code for the same CDR3. V usage is TRBV28 and J usage is TRBJ2-2, with no clear D. Trimming stripped 6 bases from V and 0 bases from J, with 5 bases between. CDR1 and CDR2 from the germline V gene are MDHEN and SYDVKM. The CDR3 is made up of 13 amino acids. CDR3 in DNA: TGTGCCAGCAGGCCCTCGAACACCGGGGAGCTGTTTTTT. Amino acids: CASRPSNTGELFF. Together with reference TRBV28 and TRBJ2-2, the CDR3 gives the full variable domain: DVKVTQSSRYLVKRTGEKVFLECVQDMDHENMFWYRQDPGLGLRLIYFSYDVKMKEKGDIPEGYSVSREKKERFSLILESASTNQTSMYLCASRPSNTGELFFGEGSRLTVL.

The gene calls are TRBV5-8 and TRBJ2-1, with D unclear. Looked up from germline, CDR1 is SGHTS and CDR2 is YDEGEE. Trimming pared 0 bases from V and 4 bases from J, leaving 8 bases between. This CDR3 is 14 amino acids long. The DNA of the CDR3 is TGTGCCAGCAGCTTGGAGGTACAGTACAATGAGCAGTTCTTC. It encodes CASSLEVQYNEQFF.

This chain connects TRBV27 to TRBJ1-1, with D uncertain. Germline V gene sequence: CDR1 MNHEY, CDR2 SMNVEV (reference sequence). The CDR3 spans 15 residues. Trimming cost V 6 bases and J 1 base, with 15 bases left between them. CDR3 sequence (DNA): TGTGCCAGCAGCACATTGACGGATCGGAACACTGAAGCTTTCTTT. Translated: CASSTLTDRNTEAFF.